This T cell receptor (beta chain) derives from a study of blood T cells in healthy people across ages. A second about 6 to 12 cycle PCR used barcoded and J-beta primers. From the 5' RACE reads, TCRdb called clonotypes with MiXCR, one entry per CDR3 protein. The sample carries approximately 780,000 distinct CDR3 sequences, under 30% recorded once. These data also formed part of another study, on T cells of mothers and their children.

The clonotype originates from a boy between 10 and 17 years old in good health. Sample: blood.

The CDR3 region is CASILTAAGNTIYF. DNA of the CDR3: TGTGCCAGCATCCTGACGGCCGCCGGAAACACCATATATTTT. The chain employs TRBV6-6 and TRBJ1-3; D not resolved. V dropped 7 bases and J dropped 4 bases, with 14 bases sitting between them. Germline lookup yields CDR1 MNHNY and CDR2 SVGAGI (reference sequence). The CDR3 has 14 amino acids.